The clone carrying this T cell receptor (beta chain) has more than one count but fewer than ten. MiXCR, applied by TCRdb to the RT-PCR reads, yields one record per CDR3 protein. The sample lists more than 450,000 distinct CDR3 sequences; 10% to 12% were seen once. This sample stems from a study of response to subunit inactivated influenza vaccine. This CDR3 has 12 residues. V lost 6 bases and J 1 base, leaving 9 bases between the germline ends. Germline V CDR1 and CDR2: SQVTM, ANQGSEA. These same records also appear under a second study, on T cells expressing NK-cell markers. That paper states: In generating TCR beta cDNA, 5'RACE template switching with UMIs was used.

The receptor was isolated from a man over 45 who received an inactivated influenza vaccine. The chain links TRBV29-1 to TRBJ1-1, with D uncertain. The specimen was PBMCs from blood, collected on the day of vaccination. The CDR3 region is CSVQFENTEAFF. CDR3 DNA: TGCAGCGTGCAGTTTGAGAACACTGAAGCTTTCTTT.